Following are 11 T cell receptor beta chains from one sample sequenced in a study of blood T cells in healthy people across ages. The second PCR ran roughly 7 to 11 cycles with a sample-barcoded 5' primer and J-beta primers. TCRdb reprocessed the 5' RACE reads via MiXCR and lists one record per CDR3 protein. The profile shows roughly 1,100,000 distinct CDR3 sequences, roughly a quarter of them singletons. These data were also reused for a study on T cells of mothers and their children.

The sequencing input was blood. These receptors came from a girl aged 2 to 10 in good health.

This chain uses TRBV15 with TRBJ2-5; 10 bases agree with TRBD2. The V gene end was trimmed by 9 bases and the J gene end by 0 bases; junction bases not matched to a gene: 7. CDR1 is LNHNV and CDR2 is YYDKDF in the germline V gene (reference sequence). The CDR3 is 15 residues long. This CDR3 reads CATGGTSANQETQYF. The CDR3 region has the DNA TGTGCCACGGGCGGGACTAGCGCCAACCAAGAGACCCAGTACTTC.

This clonotype was detected only a few times. The chain carries TRBV28 and TRBJ2-1; D gene ambiguous. The tail of the sequence fits TRBJ2-7 better, so the J call may be wrong. The length of the CDR3 is 14 residues. CDR1 and CDR2 from the germline V gene are MDHEN and SYDVKM. CDR3 amino acids: CASSLPRTSYEQYF. CDR3 nucleotide sequence: TGTGCCAGCAGTTTACCCAGGACCTCCTACGAGCAGTACTTC.

The chain uses TRBV7-9 and TRBJ2-5, with D unresolved. There are 14 residues in the CDR3. The germline gives CDR1 SEHNR, CDR2 FQNEAQ (reference sequence). Trimming took 5 bases from V and 0 from J, leaving 10 bases between them. CDR3 protein: CASSDTLYQETQYF. The CDR3 nucleotides read TGTGCCAGCAGCGACACATTGTACCAAGAGACCCAGTACTTC.

This clonotype was seen only a few times. The J gene is TRBJ2-7, the V gene TRBV9; D might be TRBD2 (5 bases). This CDR3 is 14 amino acids long. In germline, CDR1 is SGDLS, CDR2 YYNGEE. Trimming cost V 3 bases and J 0 bases, with 10 bases left between them. The chain's CDR3 is CASSEGGSSYEQYF. DNA of the CDR3: TGTGCCAGCAGCGAAGGTGGGAGCTCCTACGAGCAGTACTTC.

This clonotype was seen only a few times. This chain connects TRBV11-1 to TRBJ2-1, with 12 bases identical to TRBD1. V shed 1 base, J shed 8 bases, and the junction held 9 bases outside the gene matches. CDR3 length: 17 residues. Germline CDR1 and CDR2: SGHAT and FQDESV (reference sequence). DNA of the CDR3: TGTGCCAGCAGCTTAGGAGCCGGGACAGGGGGCTCGGATGAGCAGTTCTTC. This translates into CASSLGAGTGGSDEQFF.

The V and J genes are TRBV20-1 and TRBJ1-1; D is unclear. This CDR3 contains 13 residues. The germline gives CDR1 DFQATT, CDR2 SNEGSKA (reference sequence). V was cut by 0 bases and J by 5 bases, with 10 bases left in between. The CDR3 sequence is CSARDLLGTEAFF. CDR3 nucleotides: TGCAGTGCTAGAGACCTCCTGGGGACTGAAGCTTTCTTT.

Remarks on this clonotype: Germline and junction disagree at one end, which may indicate a read error. The chain employs TRBV7-7 and TRBJ2-1, with D uncertain. The CDR3 length is 15 residues. CDR1 and CDR2 from the germline V gene are SSHAT and FNYEAQ (reference sequence). CDR3 coding DNA: TGTGCTAGCAGCCCCTATATTAGCTCCTACAATGAGCAGTTCTTC. This translates into CASSPYISSYNEQFF.

This chain joins TRBV20-1 and TRBJ2-5; D gene ambiguous. The CDR3 has 13 residues. Trimming removed 5 bases at V and 5 bases at J, with 15 bases between. Looked up from germline, CDR1 is DFQATT and CDR2 is SNEGSKA (reference sequence). This CDR3 reads CSAYGLYEETQYF. In DNA, the CDR3 is TGCAGTGCTTACGGCCTGTATGAGGAGACCCAGTACTTC.

This clonotype appeared a single time. The chain links TRBV5-1 to TRBJ2-5; TRBD1 matches 11 bases. TRBJ2-1 explains the end of the DNA better; the J call may be wrong. The CDR3 sequence is 14 residues long. Germline V lookup: CDR1 SGHRS, CDR2 YFSETQ. CDR3 region: CASSPDRGLNEQFF. The CDR3 coding sequence is TGCGCCAGCAGCCCGGACAGGGGGCTGAATGAGCAGTTCTTC.

As DNA, the CDR3 is TGCGCCAGCAGCCGGCGCGGGCTAGCGGCCGACACCGGGGAGCTGTTTTTT. Translation: CASSRRGLAADTGELFF. The V call is TRBV4-1, the J call TRBJ2-2; TRBD2 matches 7 bases. The CDR3 extends over 17 amino acids. V dropped 4 bases and J dropped 3; count of bases not matched to a gene: 11. Per germline, CDR1 MGHRA and CDR2 YSYEKL.

The chain joins TRBV20-1 to TRBJ2-7; D ambiguous. Germline-derived CDR1 and CDR2 are DFQATT and SNEGSKA (reference sequence). The CDR3 is made up of 13 amino acids. Trimming took 1 base from V and 0 from J, leaving 7 bases between them. The CDR3, as DNA: TGCAGTGCTAGAGGGGAAAACTCCTACGAGCAGTACTTC. Amino acid sequence: CSARGENSYEQYF.